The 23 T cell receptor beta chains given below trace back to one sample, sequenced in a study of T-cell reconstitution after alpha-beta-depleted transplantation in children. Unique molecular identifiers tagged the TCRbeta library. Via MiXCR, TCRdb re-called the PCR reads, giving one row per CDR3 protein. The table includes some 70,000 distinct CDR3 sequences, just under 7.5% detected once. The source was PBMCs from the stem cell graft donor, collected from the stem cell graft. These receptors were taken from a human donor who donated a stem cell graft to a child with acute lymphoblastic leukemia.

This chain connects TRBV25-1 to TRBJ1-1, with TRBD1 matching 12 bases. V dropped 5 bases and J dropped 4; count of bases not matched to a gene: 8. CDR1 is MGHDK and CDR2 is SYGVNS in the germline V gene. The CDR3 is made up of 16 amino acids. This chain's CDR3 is CASSFPGQGAVTEAFF. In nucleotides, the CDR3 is TGTGCCAGCAGTTTCCCGGGACAGGGGGCTGTCACTGAAGCTTTCTTT.

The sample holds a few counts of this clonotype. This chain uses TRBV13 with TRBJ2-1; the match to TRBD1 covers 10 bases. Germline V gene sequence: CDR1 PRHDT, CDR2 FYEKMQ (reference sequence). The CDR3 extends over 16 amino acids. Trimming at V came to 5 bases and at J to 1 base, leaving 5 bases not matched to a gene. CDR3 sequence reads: CASSPRTGGSYNEQFF. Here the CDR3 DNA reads TGTGCCAGCAGCCCTCGGACAGGGGGATCCTACAATGAGCAGTTCTTC. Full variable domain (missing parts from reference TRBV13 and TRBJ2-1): AAGVIQSPRHLIKEKRETATLKCYPIPRHDTVYWYQQGPGQDPQFLISFYEKMQSDKGSIPDRFSAQQFSDYHSELNMSSLELGDSALYFCASSPRTGGSYNEQFFGPGTRLTVL.

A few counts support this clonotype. In DNA, the CDR3 is TGCGCCAGCAGCCCGCAACCCAGGGCTCTCTACGAGCAGTACTTC. This encodes CASSPQPRALYEQYF. The J gene is TRBJ2-7, the V gene TRBV4-3, with D perhaps TRBD1 (5 bases). The germline V and J ends were trimmed by 4 bases and 3 bases, with 16 bases remaining between them. The CDR3 has 15 residues. Germline V gives CDR1 LGHNA, CDR2 YSLEER.

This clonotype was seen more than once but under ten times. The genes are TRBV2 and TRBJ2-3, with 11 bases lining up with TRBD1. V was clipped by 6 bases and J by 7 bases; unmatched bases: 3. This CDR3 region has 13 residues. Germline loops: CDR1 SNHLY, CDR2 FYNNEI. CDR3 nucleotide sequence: TGTGCCAGCAGCGGACAGGGGGCGCATACGCAGTATTTT. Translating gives CASSGQGAHTQYF.

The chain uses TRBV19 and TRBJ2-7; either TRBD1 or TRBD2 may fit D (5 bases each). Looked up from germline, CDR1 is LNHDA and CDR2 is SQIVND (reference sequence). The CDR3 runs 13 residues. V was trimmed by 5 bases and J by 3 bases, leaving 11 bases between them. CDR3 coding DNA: TGTGCCAGTAGTGTCCAGGGAGTCTACGAGCAGTACTTC. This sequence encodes CASSVQGVYEQYF. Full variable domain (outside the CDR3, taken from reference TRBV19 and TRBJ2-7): DGGITQSPKYLFRKEGQNVTLSCEQNLNHDAMYWYRQDPGQGLRLIYYSQIVNDFQKGDIAEGYSVSREKKESFPLTVTSAQKNPTAFYLCASSVQGVYEQYFGPGTRLTVT.

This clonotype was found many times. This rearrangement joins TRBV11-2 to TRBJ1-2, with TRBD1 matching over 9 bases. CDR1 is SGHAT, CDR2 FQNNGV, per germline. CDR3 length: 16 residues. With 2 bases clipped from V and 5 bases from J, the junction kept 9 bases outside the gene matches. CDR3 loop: CASSLFTSGTGYGYTF. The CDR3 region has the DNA TGTGCCAGCAGCTTATTCACTTCCGGGACAGGGTATGGCTACACCTTC.

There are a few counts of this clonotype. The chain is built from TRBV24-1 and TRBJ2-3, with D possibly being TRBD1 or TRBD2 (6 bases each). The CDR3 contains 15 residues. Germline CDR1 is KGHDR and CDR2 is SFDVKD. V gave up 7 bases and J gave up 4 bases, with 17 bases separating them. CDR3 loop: CATSESRGAADTQYF. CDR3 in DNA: TGTGCCACCAGCGAATCGAGGGGGGCCGCAGATACGCAGTATTTT.

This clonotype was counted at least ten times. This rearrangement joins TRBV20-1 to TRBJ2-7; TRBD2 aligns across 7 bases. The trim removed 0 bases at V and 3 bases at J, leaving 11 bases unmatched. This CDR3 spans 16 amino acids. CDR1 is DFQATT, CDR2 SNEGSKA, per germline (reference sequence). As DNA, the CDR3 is TGCAGTGCTAGAGATCCAGTTGGGGGGGACTACTACGAGCAGTACTTC. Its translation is CSARDPVGGDYYEQYF.

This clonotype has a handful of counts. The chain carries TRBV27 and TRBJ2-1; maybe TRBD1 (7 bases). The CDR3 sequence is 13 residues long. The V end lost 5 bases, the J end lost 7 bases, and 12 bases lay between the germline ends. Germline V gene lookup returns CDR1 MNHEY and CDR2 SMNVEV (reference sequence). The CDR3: CASSGGTANEQFF. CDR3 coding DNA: TGTGCCAGCAGTGGAGGGACAGCGAATGAGCAGTTCTTC.

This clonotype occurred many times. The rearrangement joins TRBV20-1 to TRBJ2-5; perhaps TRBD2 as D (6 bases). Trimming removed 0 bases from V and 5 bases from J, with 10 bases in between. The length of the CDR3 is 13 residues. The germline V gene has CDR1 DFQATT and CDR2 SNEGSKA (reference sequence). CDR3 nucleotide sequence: TGCAGTGCTAGAGATCGGGGGTGGGAGACCCAGTACTTC. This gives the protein CSARDRGWETQYF.

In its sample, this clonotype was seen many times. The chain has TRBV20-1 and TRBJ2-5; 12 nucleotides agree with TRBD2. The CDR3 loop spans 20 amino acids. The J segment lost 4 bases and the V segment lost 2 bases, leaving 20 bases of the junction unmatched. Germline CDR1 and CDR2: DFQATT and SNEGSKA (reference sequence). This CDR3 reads CSARLPGALAGGPRRETQYF. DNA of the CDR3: TGCAGTGCTAGACTTCCCGGTGCCCTAGCGGGAGGGCCACGCCGAGAGACCCAGTACTTC.

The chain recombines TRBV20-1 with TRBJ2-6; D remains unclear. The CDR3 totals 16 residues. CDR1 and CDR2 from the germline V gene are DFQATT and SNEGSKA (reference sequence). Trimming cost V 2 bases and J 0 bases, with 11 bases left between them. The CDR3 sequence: CSARSQIYSGANVLTF. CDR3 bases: TGCAGTGCTAGATCGCAAATTTACTCTGGGGCCAACGTCCTGACTTTC.

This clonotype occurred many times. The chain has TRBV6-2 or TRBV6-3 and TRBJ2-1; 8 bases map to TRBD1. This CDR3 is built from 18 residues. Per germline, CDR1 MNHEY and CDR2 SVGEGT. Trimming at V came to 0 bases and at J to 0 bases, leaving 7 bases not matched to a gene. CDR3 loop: CASSYSGQDLSSYNEQFF. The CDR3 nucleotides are TGTGCCAGCAGTTACTCGGGACAGGATCTGAGCTCCTACAATGAGCAGTTCTTC.

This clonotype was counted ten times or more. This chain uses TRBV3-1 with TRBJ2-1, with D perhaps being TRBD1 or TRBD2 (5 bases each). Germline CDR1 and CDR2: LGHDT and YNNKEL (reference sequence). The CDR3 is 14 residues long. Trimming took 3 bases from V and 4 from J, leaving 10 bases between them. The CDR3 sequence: CASSHRDLYNEQFF. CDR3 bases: TGTGCCAGCAGCCATCGGGACCTATACAATGAGCAGTTCTTC.

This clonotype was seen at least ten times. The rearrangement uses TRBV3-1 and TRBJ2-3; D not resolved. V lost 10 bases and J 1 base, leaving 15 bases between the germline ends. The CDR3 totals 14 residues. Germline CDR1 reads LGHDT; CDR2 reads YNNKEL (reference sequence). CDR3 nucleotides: TGTGCCACCCAAGCGAGGTCCCGCACAGATACGCAGTATTTT. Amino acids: CATQARSRTDTQYF.

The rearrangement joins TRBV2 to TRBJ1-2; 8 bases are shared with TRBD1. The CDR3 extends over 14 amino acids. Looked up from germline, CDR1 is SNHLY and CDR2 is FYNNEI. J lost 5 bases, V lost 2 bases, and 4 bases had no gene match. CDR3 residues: CASSEQGARYGYTF. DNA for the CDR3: TGTGCCAGCAGTGAACAGGGGGCGCGGTATGGCTACACCTTC.

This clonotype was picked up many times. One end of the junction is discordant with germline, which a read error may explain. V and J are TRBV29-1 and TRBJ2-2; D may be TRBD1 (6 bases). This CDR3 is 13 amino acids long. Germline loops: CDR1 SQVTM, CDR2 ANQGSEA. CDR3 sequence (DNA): TGCATCGTTTTTTCGGACAGCACCGGGGAGCTGTTTTTT. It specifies CIVFSDSTGELFF.

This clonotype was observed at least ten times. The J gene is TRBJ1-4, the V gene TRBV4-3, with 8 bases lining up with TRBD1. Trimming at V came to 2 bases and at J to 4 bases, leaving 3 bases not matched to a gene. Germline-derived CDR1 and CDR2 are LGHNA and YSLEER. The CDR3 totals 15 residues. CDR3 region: CASSQRQGSNEKLFF. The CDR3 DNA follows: TGCGCCAGCAGCCAAAGACAGGGGAGTAATGAAAAACTGTTTTTT.

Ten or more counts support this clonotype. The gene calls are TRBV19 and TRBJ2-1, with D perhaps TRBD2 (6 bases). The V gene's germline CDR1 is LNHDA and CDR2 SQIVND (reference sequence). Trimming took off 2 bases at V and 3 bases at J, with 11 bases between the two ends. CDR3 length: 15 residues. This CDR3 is CASSISGGDYNEQFF. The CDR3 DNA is TGTGCCAGTAGTATATCGGGCGGGGACTACAATGAGCAGTTCTTC.

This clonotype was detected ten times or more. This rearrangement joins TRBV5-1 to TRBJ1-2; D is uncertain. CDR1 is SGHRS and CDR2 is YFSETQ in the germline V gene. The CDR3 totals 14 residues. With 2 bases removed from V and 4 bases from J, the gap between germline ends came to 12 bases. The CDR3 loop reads CASSLSVTFYGYTF. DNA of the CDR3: TGCGCCAGCAGCTTAAGCGTCACCTTCTATGGCTACACCTTC. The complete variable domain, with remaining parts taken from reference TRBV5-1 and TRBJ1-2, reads KAGVTQTPRYLIKTRGQQVTLSCSPISGHRSVSWYQQTPGQGLQFLFEYFSETQRNKGNFPGRFSGRQFSNSRSEMNVSTLELGDSALYLCASSLSVTFYGYTFGSGTRLTVV.

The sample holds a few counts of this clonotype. The CDR3 here is CASSPGLGVETQYF. DNA for the CDR3: TGTGCCAGCAGCCCGGGACTAGGCGTAGAGACCCAGTACTTC. The J gene is TRBJ2-5, the V gene TRBV6-2 or TRBV6-3, with TRBD2 identical over 8 bases. The V gene end was trimmed by 6 bases and the J gene end by 4 bases; junction bases not matched to a gene: 7. From germline, CDR1 is MNHEY and CDR2 SVGEGT. The length of the CDR3 is 14 residues.

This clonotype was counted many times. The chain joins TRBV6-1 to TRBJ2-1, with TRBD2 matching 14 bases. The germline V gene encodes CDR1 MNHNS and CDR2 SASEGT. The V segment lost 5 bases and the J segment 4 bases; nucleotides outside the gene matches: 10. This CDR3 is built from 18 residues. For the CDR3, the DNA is TGTGCCAGCAGTACATCCGGGACTAGCGGGAGAGCTTACAATGAGCAGTTCTTC. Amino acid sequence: CASSTSGTSGRAYNEQFF.

CDR3 in amino acids: CASSLGRMVYEQYF. CDR3 DNA: TGTGCCAGCAGCTTAGGACGGATGGTCTACGAGCAGTACTTC. The chain carries TRBV7-2 and TRBJ2-7; no reliable D call. Germline V CDR1 and CDR2: SGHTA, FQGNSA. The V end was cut by 1 base, the J end by 3 bases, with 10 bases between. The length of the CDR3 is 14 residues.